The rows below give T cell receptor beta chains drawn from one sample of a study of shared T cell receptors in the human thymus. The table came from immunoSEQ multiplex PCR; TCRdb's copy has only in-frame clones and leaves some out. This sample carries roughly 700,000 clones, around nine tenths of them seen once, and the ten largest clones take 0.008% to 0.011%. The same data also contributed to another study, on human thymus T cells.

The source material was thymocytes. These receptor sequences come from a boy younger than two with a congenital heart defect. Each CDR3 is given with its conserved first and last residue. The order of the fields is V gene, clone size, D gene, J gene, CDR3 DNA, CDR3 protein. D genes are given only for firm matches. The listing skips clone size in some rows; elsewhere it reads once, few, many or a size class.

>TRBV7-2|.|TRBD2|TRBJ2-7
TGTGCCAGCAGCTTAGGGTTCGGTGGAACTAGCGGGAGAATGGGCGAGCAGTACTTC
CASSLGFGGTSGRMGEQYF
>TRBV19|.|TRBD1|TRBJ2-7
TGTGCCAGTCATCCGACAGGGAGCTCCTACGAGCAGTACTTC
CASHPTGSSYEQYF
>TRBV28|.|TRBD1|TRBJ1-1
TGTGCCAGCAGGCGGACAGGGGGCGGTTTGAACACTGAAGCTTTCTTT
CASRRTGGGLNTEAFF
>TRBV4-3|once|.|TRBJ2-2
TGCGCCAGCAGCCAAGATAGAGGCAGGGAGGAAGGGGAGCTGTTTTTT
CASSQDRGREEGELFF
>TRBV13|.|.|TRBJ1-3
TGTGCCAGCAGCATCGCCGGGACACTGGCTGGAAACACCATATATTTT
CASSIAGTLAGNTIYF
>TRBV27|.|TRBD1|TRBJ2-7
TGTGCCAGCAGTTTACATAGGGGACAGGGACCCTACGAGCAGTACTTC
CASSLHRGQGPYEQYF
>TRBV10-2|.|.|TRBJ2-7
TGCGCCAGCAAGGGGGTTTACGAGCAGTACTTC
CASKGVYEQYF
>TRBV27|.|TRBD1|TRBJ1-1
TGTGCCAGCAGTAAAGCCCCTGACAGGGGAGGCACTGAAGCTTTCTTT
CASSKAPDRGGTEAFF
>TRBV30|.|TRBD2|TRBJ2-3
TGTGCCTGGAGCCGACTAGCGGCCACAGATACGCAGTATTTT
CAWSRLAATDTQYF
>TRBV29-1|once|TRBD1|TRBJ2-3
TGCAGCGCAGACCGGGACAGGGAGGCAGATACGCAGTATTTT
CSADRDREADTQYF
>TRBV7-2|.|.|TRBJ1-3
TGTGCCAGCAGCTTACCAGGTGTCTCTGGAAACACCATATATTTT
CASSLPGVSGNTIYF